What follows are 5 T cell receptor beta chains derived from one specimen sequenced in a study of shared clonotypes between healthy human individuals. CD45RO-negative, CCR7-positively selected cells formed the naive CD8 fraction, excluding terminally differentiated effector memory CD45RA+ cells. Method: immunoSEQ multiplex PCR; TCRdb's copy keeps in-frame clones and lacks some. Here the sample spans under 1 million clones, 80% to 95% being singletons. Source material: naive CD8+ T cells sorted from blood. Source of these receptors: a man younger than 45 in good health.

The rearrangement uses TRBV7-8 and TRBJ2-3; 8 bases map to TRBD2. CDR1 is SGHVS and CDR2 is FQNEAQ in the germline V gene. There are 16 residues in the CDR3. V shed 5 bases and J 6 bases; nucleotides not matched to a gene: 13. The CDR3 here is CASSTRTSIFLDTQYF. As DNA, the CDR3 is TGTGCCAGCAGCACCCGGACTAGCATATTTTTGGATACGCAGTATTTT.

On this clone: This sample includes further DNA sequences coding for the same CDR3. The J gene is TRBJ1-5, the V gene TRBV27, with TRBD1 matching 7 bases. Losses at the gene ends were 6 bases for V and 4 bases for J; bases not matched to a gene: 6. CDR3 length: 14 residues. The V gene's germline CDR1 is MNHEY and CDR2 SMNVEV (reference sequence). CDR3 sequence reads: CASRPGQRNQPQHF. The DNA for the CDR3 is TGTGCCAGCAGACCGGGACAGCGTAATCAGCCCCAGCATTTT.

The V gene is TRBV6-4, the J gene TRBJ2-5; tentative D call: TRBD2 (5 bases). Trimming took off 3 bases at V and 2 bases at J, with 7 bases between the two ends. This CDR3 contains 13 residues. Germline lookup yields CDR1 MRHNA and CDR2 SNTAGT. DNA for the CDR3: TGTGCCAGCAGTGAGGGAGCTCAAGAGACCCAGTACTTC. Translating it yields CASSEGAQETQYF.

The chain joins TRBV19 to TRBJ1-5, with unresolved D. Germline values: CDR1 LNHDA, CDR2 SQIVND (reference sequence). The CDR3 is 17 residues long. V was shortened by 0 bases and J by 0 bases, with 12 bases between the two germline ends. The CDR3 protein is CASSIDYGHISNQPQHF. The CDR3 coding sequence is TGTGCCAGTAGTATAGATTACGGGCATATTAGCAATCAGCCCCAGCATTTT.

The V gene is TRBV2, the J gene TRBJ2-7; possibly TRBD1 for D (5 bases). CDR3 size: 14 residues. Trimming left V 5 bases short and J 0 bases short, with 11 bases between. From germline, CDR1 is SNHLY and CDR2 FYNNEI. CDR3: CASSLQGYSYEQYF. The DNA of the CDR3 is TGTGCCAGCAGTCTCCAGGGCTACTCCTACGAGCAGTACTTC.